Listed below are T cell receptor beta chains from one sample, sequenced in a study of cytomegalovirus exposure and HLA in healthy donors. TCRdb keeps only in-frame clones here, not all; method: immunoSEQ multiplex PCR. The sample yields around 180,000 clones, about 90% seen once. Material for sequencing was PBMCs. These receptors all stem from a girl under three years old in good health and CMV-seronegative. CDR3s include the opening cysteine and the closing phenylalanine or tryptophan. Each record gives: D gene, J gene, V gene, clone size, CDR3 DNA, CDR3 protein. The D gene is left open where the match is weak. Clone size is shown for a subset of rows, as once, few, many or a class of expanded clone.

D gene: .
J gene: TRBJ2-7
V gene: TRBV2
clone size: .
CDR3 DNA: TGTGCCAGCAGTCCTGGCGGGGAGGAATACGAGCAGTACTTC
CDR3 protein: CASSPGGEEYEQYF

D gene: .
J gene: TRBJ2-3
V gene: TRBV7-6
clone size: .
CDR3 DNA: TGTGCCAGCAGCTTAGGGGCAGGGTCCAGCACAGATACGCAGTATTTT
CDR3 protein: CASSLGAGSSTDTQYF

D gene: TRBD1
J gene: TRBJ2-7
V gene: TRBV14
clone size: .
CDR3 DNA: TGTGCCAGCAGCCCCACACTTGACAGGGCCTACGAGCAGTACTTC
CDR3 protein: CASSPTLDRAYEQYF

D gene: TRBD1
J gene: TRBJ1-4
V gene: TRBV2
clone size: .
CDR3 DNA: TGTGCCAGCAGTGCCCTGGGACAGTGGGATGAAAAACTGTTTTTT
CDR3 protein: CASSALGQWDEKLFF

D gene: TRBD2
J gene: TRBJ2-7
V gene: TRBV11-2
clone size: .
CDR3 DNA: TGTGCCAGCAGCTCCGGACTAGCGGGAGTCTACGAGCAGTACTTC
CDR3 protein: CASSSGLAGVYEQYF

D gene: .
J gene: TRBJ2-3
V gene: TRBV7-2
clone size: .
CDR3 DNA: TGTGCCAGCAGCTTAGTTCCTGGGGGCAATACGCAGTATTTT
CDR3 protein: CASSLVPGGNTQYF

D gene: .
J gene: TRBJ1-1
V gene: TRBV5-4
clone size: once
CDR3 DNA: TGTGCCAGCAGCCCCGGAGGGTCGGGGATAAACACTGAAGCTTTCTTT
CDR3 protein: CASSPGGSGINTEAFF

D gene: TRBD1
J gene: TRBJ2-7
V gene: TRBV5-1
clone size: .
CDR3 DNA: TGCGCCAGCAGCTACGGGACAGGGACTTACGAGCAGTACTTC
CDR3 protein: CASSYGTGTYEQYF

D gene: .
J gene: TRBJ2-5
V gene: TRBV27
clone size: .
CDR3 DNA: TGTGCCAGCTTCCTGGTTAAACGGGAGACCCAGTACTTC
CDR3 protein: CASFLVKRETQYF

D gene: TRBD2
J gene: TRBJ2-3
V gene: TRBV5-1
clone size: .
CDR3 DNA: TGCGCCAGCAGCTCAAGCGGGGCTAGCACAGATACGCAGTATTTT
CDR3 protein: CASSSSGASTDTQYF

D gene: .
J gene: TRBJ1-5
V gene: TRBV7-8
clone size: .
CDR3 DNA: TGTGCCAGCAGCTTACAATCGGCCTCAACTAGGAGGAATCAGCCCCAGCATTTT
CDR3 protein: CASSLQSASTRRNQPQHF

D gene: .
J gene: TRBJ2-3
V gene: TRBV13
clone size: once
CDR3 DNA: TGTGCCAGCAGCTTCAGTGATACGCAGTATTTT
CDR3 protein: CASSFSDTQYF

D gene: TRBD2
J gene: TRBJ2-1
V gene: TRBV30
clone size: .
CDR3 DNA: TGTGCCTGGAGACGGGGGGGGTGGGATGAGCAGTTCTTC
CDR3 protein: CAWRRGGWDEQFF

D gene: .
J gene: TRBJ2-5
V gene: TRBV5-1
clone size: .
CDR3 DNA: TGCGCCAGCAAGGAACAGTCCCAAGAGACCCAGTACTTC
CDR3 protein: CASKEQSQETQYF

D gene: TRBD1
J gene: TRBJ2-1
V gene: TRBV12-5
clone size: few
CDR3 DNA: TGTGCTAGTGGTCGTTCCGGGACAGGGACCAACTCCTACAATGAGCAGTTCTTC
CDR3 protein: CASGRSGTGTNSYNEQFF

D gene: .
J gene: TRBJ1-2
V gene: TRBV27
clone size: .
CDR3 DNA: TGTGCCAGCAGTGCGGACTCCTATGGCTACACCTTC
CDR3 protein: CASSADSYGYTF

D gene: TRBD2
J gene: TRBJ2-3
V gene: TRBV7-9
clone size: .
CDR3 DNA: TGTGCCAGCAGCAACAAAGCGGGGTTCGAGAGGGATACGCAGTATTTT
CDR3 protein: CASSNKAGFERDTQYF

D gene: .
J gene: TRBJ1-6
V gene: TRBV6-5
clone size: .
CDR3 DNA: TGTGCCAGCAGGGGGGGGGTCTATAATTCACCCCTCCACTTT
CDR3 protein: CASRGGVYNSPLHF

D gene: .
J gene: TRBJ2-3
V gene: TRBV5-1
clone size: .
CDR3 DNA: TGCGCCAGCAGCTTGGTTCACACATCAGATACGCAGTATTTT
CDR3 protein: CASSLVHTSDTQYF

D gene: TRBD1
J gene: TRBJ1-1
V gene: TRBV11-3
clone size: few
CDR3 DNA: TGTGCCAGCAGCCCCCGGAATCAGGGGGTCAGCACTGAAGCTTTCTTT
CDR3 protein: CASSPRNQGVSTEAFF

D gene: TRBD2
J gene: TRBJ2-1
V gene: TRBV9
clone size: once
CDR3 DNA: TGTGCCAGCAGCGCCGACTGGGCGGGAGGATGGGACGATGAGCAGTTCTTC
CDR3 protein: CASSADWAGGWDDEQFF

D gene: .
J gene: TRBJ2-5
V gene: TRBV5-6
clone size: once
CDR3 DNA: TGTGCCAGCAGTTCCTCAGGGTGGGAGACCCAGTACTTC
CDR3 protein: CASSSSGWETQYF

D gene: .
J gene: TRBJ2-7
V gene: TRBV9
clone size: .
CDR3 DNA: TGTGCCAGCAGCGTAGAACCGGGGGTTGAGCAGTACTTC
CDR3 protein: CASSVEPGVEQYF

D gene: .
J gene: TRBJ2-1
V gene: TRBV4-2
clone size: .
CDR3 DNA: TGTGCCAGCAGCCAAGATTCCGCGGATCACAATGAGCAGTTCTTC
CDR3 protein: CASSQDSADHNEQFF

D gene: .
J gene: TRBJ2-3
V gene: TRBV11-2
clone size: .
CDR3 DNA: TGTGCCAGCAGCGATCACGTGGGAGGTCCTAGCACAGATACGCAGTATTTT
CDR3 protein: CASSDHVGGPSTDTQYF

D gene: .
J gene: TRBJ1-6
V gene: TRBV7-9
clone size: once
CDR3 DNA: TGTGCCAGCAGCTTAACTGCCACCAAACCTGATTCACCCCTCCACTTT
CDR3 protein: CASSLTATKPDSPLHF

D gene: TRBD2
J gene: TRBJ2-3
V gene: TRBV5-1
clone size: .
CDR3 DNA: TGCGCCAGCACGATCGGGGGGAGATCCACAGATACGCAGTATTTT
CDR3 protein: CASTIGGRSTDTQYF

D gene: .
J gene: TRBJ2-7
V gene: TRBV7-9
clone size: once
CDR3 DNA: TGTGCCAGCAGCTTAGTTGTTAGCGGTGACTCCTACGAGCAGTACTTC
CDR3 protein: CASSLVVSGDSYEQYF

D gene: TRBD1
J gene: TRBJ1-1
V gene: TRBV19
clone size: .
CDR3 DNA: TGTGCCAGTAGACAGACAGGGGACACTGAAGCTTTCTTT
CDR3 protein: CASRQTGDTEAFF

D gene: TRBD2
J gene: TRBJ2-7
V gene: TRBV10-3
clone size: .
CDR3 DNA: TGTGCCATCGGATCTAGCGGGGGATCCCTCCCTGCCGAGCAGTACTTC
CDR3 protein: CAIGSSGGSLPAEQYF

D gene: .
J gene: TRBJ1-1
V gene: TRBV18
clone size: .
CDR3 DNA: TGTGCCAGCTCACCACGCGGGGACACTGAAGCTTTCTTT
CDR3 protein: CASSPRGDTEAFF

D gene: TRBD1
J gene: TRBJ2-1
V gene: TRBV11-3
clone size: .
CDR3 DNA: TGTGCCAGCAGCTCAGGCCCAGGGGGAGAGCAGTTCTTC
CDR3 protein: CASSSGPGGEQFF

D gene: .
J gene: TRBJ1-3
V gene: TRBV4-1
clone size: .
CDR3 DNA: TGCGCCAGCAGCCAAGATAGAAGAGCCTTCCGAAACACCATATATTTT
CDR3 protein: CASSQDRRAFRNTIYF

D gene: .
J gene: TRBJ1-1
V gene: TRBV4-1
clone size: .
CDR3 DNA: TGCGCCAGCAGCAAAGACGACAGGAACTCTGAAGCTTTCTTT
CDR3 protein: CASSKDDRNSEAFF

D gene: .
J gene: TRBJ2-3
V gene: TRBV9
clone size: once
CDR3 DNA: TGTGCCAGCAGCGTAGAGGCAGGGGTTTATGGAGATACGCAGTATTTT
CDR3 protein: CASSVEAGVYGDTQYF

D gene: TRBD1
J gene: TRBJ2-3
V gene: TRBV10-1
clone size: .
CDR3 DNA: TGCGCCAGCAGCGGGACAGGGAGCACAGATACGCAGTATTTT
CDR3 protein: CASSGTGSTDTQYF

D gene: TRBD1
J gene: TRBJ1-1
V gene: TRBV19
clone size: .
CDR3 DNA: TGTGCCACCGCCGGGACAGGGCGTTCGACTGAAGCTTTCTTT
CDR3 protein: CATAGTGRSTEAFF

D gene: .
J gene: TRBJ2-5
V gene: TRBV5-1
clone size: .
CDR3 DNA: TGCGCCAGCAGCTATGCTGCTACCCGGGAGACCCAGTACTTC
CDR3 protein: CASSYAATRETQYF

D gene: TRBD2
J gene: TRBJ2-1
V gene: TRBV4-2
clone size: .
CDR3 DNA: TGTGCCAGCAGCCAAGATTGGAGTAGCGGGGGGGCCGAGCAGTTCTTC
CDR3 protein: CASSQDWSSGGAEQFF

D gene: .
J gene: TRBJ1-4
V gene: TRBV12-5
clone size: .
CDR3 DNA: TGTGCTAGTGGTTCCCGTTCAGAACTGTTTTTT
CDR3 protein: CASGSRSELFF

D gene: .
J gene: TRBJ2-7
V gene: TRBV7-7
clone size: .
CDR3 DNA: TGTGCCAGCAGCTTTAGATACGAGCAGTACTTC
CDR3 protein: CASSFRYEQYF

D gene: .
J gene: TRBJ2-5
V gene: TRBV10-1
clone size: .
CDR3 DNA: TGCGCCAGCAGTTCTAGTTCCGTCCGGTGGCGCTTGTTTAAGAAGACCCAGTACTTC
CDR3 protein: CASSSSSVRWRLFKKTQYF

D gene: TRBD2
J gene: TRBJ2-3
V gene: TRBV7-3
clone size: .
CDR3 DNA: TGTGCCAGCAGCTCCGGGACTAGCGGGGCAGATACGCAGTATTTT
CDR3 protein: CASSSGTSGADTQYF

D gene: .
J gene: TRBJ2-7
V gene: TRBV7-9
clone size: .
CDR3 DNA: TGTTCCAGCAGCTCCCCGTACTCCTACGAGCAGTACTTC
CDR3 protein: CSSSSPYSYEQYF

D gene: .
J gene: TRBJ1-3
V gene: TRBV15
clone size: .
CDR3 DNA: TGTGCCACCAGCAGGTCACTACCCTCTGGAAACACCATATATTTT
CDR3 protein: CATSRSLPSGNTIYF

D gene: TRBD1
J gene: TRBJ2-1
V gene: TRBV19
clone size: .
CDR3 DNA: TGTGCCAGTAGTAAATTGGTCCGGGACAGGCCTGTCGAGCAGTTCTTC
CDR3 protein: CASSKLVRDRPVEQFF

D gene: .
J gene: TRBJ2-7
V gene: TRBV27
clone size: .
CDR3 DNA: TGTGCCAGCAGTTCCTCTATCCTCTACGAGCAGTACTTC
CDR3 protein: CASSSSILYEQYF

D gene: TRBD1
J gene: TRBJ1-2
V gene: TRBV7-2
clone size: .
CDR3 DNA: TGTGCCAGCAGCTTCAGTGGGACAGGGGACTATGGCTACACCTTC
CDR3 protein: CASSFSGTGDYGYTF

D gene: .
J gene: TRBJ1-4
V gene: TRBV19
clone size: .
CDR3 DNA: TGTGCCAGTAGTATCCCGGCAGGTGGGGCGACTAATGAAAAACTGTTTTTT
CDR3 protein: CASSIPAGGATNEKLFF

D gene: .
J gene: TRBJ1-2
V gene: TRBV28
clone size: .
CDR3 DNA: TGTGCCAGCAGGAGTCACGGGGAGGAGGGTTATGGCTACACCTTC
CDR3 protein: CASRSHGEEGYGYTF

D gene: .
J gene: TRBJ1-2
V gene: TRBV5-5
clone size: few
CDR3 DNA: TGTGCCAGCAGCTTGCGAACTAATCAGCCAGCTAACTATGGCTACACCTTC
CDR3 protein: CASSLRTNQPANYGYTF

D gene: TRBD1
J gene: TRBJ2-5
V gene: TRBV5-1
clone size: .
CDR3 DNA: TGCGCCAGCAGCTTCAATCCGGGACAGGGGGCGAGGGAGACCCAGTACTTC
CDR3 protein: CASSFNPGQGARETQYF

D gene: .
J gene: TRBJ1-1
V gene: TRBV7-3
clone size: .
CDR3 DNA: TGTGCCAGCAGCTTACTCTGGGGGCGCCCCGATGAAGCTTTCTTT
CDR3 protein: CASSLLWGRPDEAFF

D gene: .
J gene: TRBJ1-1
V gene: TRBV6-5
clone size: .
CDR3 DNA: TGTGCCAGCAGCCCAGGACAGCCGAACACTGAAGCTTTCTTT
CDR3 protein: CASSPGQPNTEAFF

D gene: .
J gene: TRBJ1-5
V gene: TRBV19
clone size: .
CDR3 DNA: TGTGCCAGTAGTATTGCAGTCAATCAGCCCCAGCATTTT
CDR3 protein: CASSIAVNQPQHF

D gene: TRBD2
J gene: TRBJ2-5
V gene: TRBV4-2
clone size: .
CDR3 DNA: TGTGCCAGCAGCCAAGATGGTCTAGCGGGAGAGGAGGAGACCCAGTACTTC
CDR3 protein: CASSQDGLAGEEETQYF

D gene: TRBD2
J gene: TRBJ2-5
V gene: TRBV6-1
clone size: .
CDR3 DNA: TGTGCCAGCACCCCTAGCGGGGGGGAAGAGACCCAGTACTTC
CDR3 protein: CASTPSGGEETQYF